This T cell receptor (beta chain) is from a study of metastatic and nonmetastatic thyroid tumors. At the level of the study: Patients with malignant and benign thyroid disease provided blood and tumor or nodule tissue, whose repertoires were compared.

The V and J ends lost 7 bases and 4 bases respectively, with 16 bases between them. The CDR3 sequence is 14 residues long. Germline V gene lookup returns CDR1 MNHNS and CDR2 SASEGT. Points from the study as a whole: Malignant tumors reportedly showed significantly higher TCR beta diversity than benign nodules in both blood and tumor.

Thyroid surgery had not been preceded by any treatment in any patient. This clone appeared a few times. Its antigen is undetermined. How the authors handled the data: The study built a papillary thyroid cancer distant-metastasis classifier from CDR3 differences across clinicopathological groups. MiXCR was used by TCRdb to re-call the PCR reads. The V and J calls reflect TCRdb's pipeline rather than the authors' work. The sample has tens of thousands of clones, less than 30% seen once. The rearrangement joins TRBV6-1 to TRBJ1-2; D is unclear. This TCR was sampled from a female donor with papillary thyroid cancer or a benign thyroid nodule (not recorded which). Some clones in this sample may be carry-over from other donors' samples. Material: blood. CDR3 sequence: CASKSYRPPYGYTF. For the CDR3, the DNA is TGTGCCAGCAAGTCGTACAGACCACCCTATGGCTACACCTTC.